This is a list of T cell receptor beta chains from one sample in a study of blood T cell repertoires in COVID-19. Using immunoSEQ multiplex PCR, the repertoire was profiled, and TCRdb retains in-frame clones only, with some absent. The top ten clones hold around 12% of a sample with roughly 100,000 clones, about 80% of them seen once. Sequenced sample: peripheral blood. These receptors all stem from a human donor in a cohort sampled during active COVID-19. Each CDR3 is given with its conserved first and last residue. D genes are given only for firm matches. Rows may omit the clone size; those that give it use once, few, many or a size class.

cdr3_nt | cdr3_aa | j_call | v_call | d_call | clone_size
TGTGCCAGCAGCAGAGGAGCGGGGGCAAACACCGGGGAGCTGTTTTTT | CASSRGAGANTGELFF | TRBJ2-2 | TRBV7-2 | TRBD2 | NA
TGCGCCAGCAGCCAAGATTGGCAGGGCGCTAACTATGGCTACACCTTC | CASSQDWQGANYGYTF | TRBJ1-2 | TRBV4-1 | NA | NA
TGTGCCAGCAGTGCCGGGTCTAGCTCCTACAATGAGCAGTTCTTC | CASSAGSSSYNEQFF | TRBJ2-1 | TRBV9 | NA | NA
TGTGCCAGCAGCCCTAGGGGACTAGCGGGGGCCTACAATGAGCAGTTCTTC | CASSPRGLAGAYNEQFF | TRBJ2-1 | TRBV7-9 | TRBD2 | NA
TGCGCCAGCAGCGGACTAGGACAGGGGGTTTCATACGAGCAGTACTTC | CASSGLGQGVSYEQYF | TRBJ2-7 | TRBV5-1 | TRBD1 | NA
TGTGCCAGTAGTATCCCTTTAAGGGGTAATGAAAAACTGTTTTTT | CASSIPLRGNEKLFF | TRBJ1-4 | TRBV19 | NA | NA
TGTGCCAGCAACAGGGCTGGCAATCAGCCCCAGCATTTT | CASNRAGNQPQHF | TRBJ1-5 | TRBV6-5 | NA | once
TGTGCCAGCAGCAGAGACCGGGACAGGGGCTACAATGAGCAGTTCTTC | CASSRDRDRGYNEQFF | TRBJ2-1 | TRBV7-2 | TRBD1 | NA
TGTGCCAGCAGCACGGGACTAGCGGGGGTAACCCAGTACTTC | CASSTGLAGVTQYF | TRBJ2-5 | TRBV11-2 | TRBD2 | NA
TGTGCCAGTAGGCCGGGACAGAGAGGTGACACCATATATTTT | CASRPGQRGDTIYF | TRBJ1-3 | TRBV19 | TRBD1 | NA
TGTGCCAGCAGCGTAGCAGGGAGGGGGGATGAAAAACTGTTTTTT | CASSVAGRGDEKLFF | TRBJ1-4 | TRBV9 | NA | NA
TGTGCCAGCAGCCAATCTCACCCAGGGGTCGTTCTATACAATGAGCAGTTCTTC | CASSQSHPGVVLYNEQFF | TRBJ2-1 | TRBV4-2 | NA | once
TGTGCCAGCAGCTCCAACAGGGACACTGAAGCTTTCTTT | CASSSNRDTEAFF | TRBJ1-1 | TRBV3-1/TRBV3-2 | NA | NA
TGCGCCAGCAGTCCCTCGTCTGGGGCCAACGTCCTGACTTTC | CASSPSSGANVLTF | TRBJ2-6 | TRBV10-2 | NA | NA
TGTGCCAGCAGTTGGGGCGGGGCTTCCTACGAGCAGTACTTC | CASSWGGASYEQYF | TRBJ2-7 | TRBV27 | NA | once
TGTGCCAGCAGCGGGGGGGCTTACAATGAGCAGTTCTTC | CASSGGAYNEQFF | TRBJ2-1 | TRBV2 | TRBD2 | NA
TGTGCCAGCAACCTTTGGGTCAGGGGGAGGAACACCGGGGAGCTGTTTTTT | CASNLWVRGRNTGELFF | TRBJ2-2 | TRBV28 | TRBD1 | few
TGTGCCAGCAGCAAAGGGGGGACAGGGTGGACCTACGAGCAGTACTTC | CASSKGGTGWTYEQYF | TRBJ2-7 | TRBV21-1 | NA | NA
TGTGCCAGTAGTAGAAGAGACTCCTACGAGCAGTACTTC | CASSRRDSYEQYF | TRBJ2-7 | TRBV19 | NA | NA
TGTGCCACCAGTGATGCATCAGGGGATAGCAATCAGCCCCAGCATTTT | CATSDASGDSNQPQHF | TRBJ1-5 | TRBV24-1 | NA | NA
TGTGCCAGCAGCGTAGATCCAGTTTCCGATGAGCAGTTCTTC | CASSVDPVSDEQFF | TRBJ2-1 | TRBV9 | NA | NA